This TCR beta chain was sequenced for a study of T cell responses to AZD1222 COVID-19 vaccine. Libraries were prepared by immunoSEQ multiplex PCR; TCRdb keeps only in-frame clonotypes and omits some of them. The table shows 200,000 or so clones, with almost 95% occurring only once. The CDR3 runs 13 residues. V lost 3 bases and J lost 5, with 10 bases in between. Germline V gene sequence: CDR1 MNHEY, CDR2 SVGAGI. V and J are TRBV6-5 and TRBJ2-5, with D hard to call. The sequence was collected from an adult in good health. The sample was peripheral blood, taken on day 0 of AZD1222 vaccination. CDR3: CASSYPRWETQYF. The CDR3 bases are TGTGCCAGCAGTTATCCCCGCTGGGAGACCCAGTACTTC.